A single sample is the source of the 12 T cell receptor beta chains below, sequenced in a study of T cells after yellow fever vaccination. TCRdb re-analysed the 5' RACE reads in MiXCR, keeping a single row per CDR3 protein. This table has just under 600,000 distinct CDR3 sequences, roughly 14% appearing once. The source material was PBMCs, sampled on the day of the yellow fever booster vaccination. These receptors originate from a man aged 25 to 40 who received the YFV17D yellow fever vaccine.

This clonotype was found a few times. The CDR3 is CASSLYADSSYNEQFF. The DNA of the CDR3 is TGTGCCAGCAGCTTATATGCGGATAGCTCCTACAATGAGCAGTTCTTC. This chain links TRBV7-2 with TRBJ2-1, with D unresolved. Germline CDR1 is SGHTA and CDR2 is FQGNSA. CDR3 length: 16 amino acids. Trimming left V 2 bases short and J 0 bases short, with 11 bases between.

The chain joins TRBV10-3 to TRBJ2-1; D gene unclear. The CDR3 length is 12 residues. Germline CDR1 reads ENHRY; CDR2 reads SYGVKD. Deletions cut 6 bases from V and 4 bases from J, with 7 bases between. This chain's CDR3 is CAISDIYNEQFF. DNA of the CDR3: TGTGCCATCAGCGACATATACAATGAGCAGTTCTTC.

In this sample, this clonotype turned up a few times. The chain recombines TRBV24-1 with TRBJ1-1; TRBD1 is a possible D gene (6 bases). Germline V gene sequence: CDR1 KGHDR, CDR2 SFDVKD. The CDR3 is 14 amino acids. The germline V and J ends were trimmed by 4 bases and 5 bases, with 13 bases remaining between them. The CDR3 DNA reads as TGTGCCACCAGTGACCACCAACAGGGTACTGAAGCTTTCTTT. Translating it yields CATSDHQQGTEAFF.

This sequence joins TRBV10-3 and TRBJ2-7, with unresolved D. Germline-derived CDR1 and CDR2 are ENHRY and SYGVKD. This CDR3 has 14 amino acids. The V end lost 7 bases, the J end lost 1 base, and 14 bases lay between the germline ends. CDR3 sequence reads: CAINGEGPSYEQYF. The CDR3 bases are TGTGCCATCAATGGGGAAGGACCTTCCTACGAGCAGTACTTC.

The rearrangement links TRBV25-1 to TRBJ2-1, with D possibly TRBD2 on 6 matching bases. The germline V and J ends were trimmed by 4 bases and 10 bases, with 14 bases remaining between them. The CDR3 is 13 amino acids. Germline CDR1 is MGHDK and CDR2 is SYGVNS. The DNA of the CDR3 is TGTGCCAGCAGTGTTTCAGGGACTGGAGAGCAGTTCTTC. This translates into CASSVSGTGEQFF. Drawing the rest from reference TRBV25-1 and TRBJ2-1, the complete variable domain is EADIYQTPRYLVIGTGKKITLECSQTMGHDKMYWYQQDPGMELHLIHYSYGVNSTEKGDLSSESTVSRIRTEHFPLTLESARPSHTSQYLCASSVSGTGEQFFGPGTRLTVL.

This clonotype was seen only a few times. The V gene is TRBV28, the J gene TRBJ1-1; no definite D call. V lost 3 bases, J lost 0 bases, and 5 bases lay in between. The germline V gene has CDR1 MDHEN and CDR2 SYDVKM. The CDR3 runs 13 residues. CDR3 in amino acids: CASSFVLNTEAFF. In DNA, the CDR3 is TGTGCCAGCAGTTTCGTCCTGAACACTGAAGCTTTCTTT.

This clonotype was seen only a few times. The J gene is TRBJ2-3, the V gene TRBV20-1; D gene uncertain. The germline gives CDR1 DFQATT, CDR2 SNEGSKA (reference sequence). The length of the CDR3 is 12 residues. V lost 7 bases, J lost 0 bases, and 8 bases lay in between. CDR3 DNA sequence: TGCAGTGGTCGAATTAGCACAGATACGCAGTATTTT. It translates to CSGRISTDTQYF.

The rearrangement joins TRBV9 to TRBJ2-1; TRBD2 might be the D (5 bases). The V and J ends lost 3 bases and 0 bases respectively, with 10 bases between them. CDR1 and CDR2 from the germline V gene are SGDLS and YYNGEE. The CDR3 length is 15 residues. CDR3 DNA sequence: TGTGCCAGCAGCGCGGACTTGAGCTCCTACAATGAGCAGTTCTTC. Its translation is CASSADLSSYNEQFF. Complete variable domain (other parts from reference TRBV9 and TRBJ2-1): DSGVTQTPKHLITATGQRVTLRCSPRSGDLSVYWYQQSLDQGLQFLIQYYNGEERAKGNILERFSAQQFPDLHSELNLSSLELGDSALYFCASSADLSSYNEQFFGPGTRLTVL.

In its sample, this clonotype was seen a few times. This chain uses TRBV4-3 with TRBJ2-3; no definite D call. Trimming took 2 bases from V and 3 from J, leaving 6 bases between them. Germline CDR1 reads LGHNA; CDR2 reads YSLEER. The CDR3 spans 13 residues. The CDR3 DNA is TGCGCCAGCAGCCAAAGCATAACAGATACGCAGTATTTT. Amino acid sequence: CASSQSITDTQYF.

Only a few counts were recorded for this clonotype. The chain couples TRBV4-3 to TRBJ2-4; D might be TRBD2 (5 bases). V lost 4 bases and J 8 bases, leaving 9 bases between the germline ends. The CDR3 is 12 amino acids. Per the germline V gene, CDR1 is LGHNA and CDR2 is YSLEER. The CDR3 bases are TGCGCCAGCAGCCGGAACGGGGACATTCAGTACTTC. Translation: CASSRNGDIQYF.

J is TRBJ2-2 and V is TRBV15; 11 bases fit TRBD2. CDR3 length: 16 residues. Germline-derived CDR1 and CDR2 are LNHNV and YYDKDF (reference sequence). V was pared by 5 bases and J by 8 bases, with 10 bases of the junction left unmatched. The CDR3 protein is CATSGTSGSSSGELFF. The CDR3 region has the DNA TGTGCCACCAGCGGAACTAGCGGGAGTTCGTCTGGGGAGCTGTTTTTT.

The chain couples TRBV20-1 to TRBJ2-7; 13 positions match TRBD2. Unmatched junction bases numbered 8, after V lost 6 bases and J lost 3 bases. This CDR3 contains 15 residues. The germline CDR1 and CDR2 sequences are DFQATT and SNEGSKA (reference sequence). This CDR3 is CSAAPGTSGIYEQYF. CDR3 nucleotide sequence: TGCAGTGCAGCCCCCGGGACTAGCGGGATCTACGAGCAGTACTTC.